These T cell receptor beta chains were read from a single sample in a study of long-term antiretroviral therapy in people with HIV. Data came from immunoSEQ multiplex PCR; TCRdb stores just in-frame clones and leaves some out. The data show 25,000 to 30,000 clones, approximately 88% seen once. The specimen was unsorted PBMCs, collected 2.8 years after starting antiretroviral therapy. The source is a man aged 25 to 40 with HIV. CDR3s include the opening cysteine and the closing phenylalanine or tryptophan. The D gene is left open where the match is weak.

j_call v_call d_call cdr3_aa
TRBJ2-2 TRBV27 TRBD1 CASNDRGNTGELFF
TRBJ2-1 TRBV7-3 TRBD2 CARAVVSGINEQFF
TRBJ2-3 TRBV6-4 TRBD1 CASSVGQGAADTQYF
TRBJ2-4 TRBV30 NA CAWSGPVNIQYF
TRBJ2-7 TRBV29-1 TRBD2 CSVSSGGPFVEQYF
TRBJ2-1 TRBV11-2 NA CASRTGSDEQFF
TRBJ1-2 TRBV29-1 TRBD1 CSVELGQGSRNGYTF
TRBJ1-1 TRBV7-9 NA CASSFDGGRDTEAFF
TRBJ1-5 TRBV5-5 NA CASSLPGGNQPQHF
TRBJ2-5 TRBV7-8 TRBD2 CASSPRSGQETQYF
TRBJ1-1 TRBV29-1 TRBD1 CSVGQGAGNEAFF
TRBJ2-1 TRBV9 TRBD2 CASSEQTSGFYNEQFF
TRBJ2-1 TRBV6-6 NA CAISSGNEQFF
TRBJ1-2 TRBV5-4 TRBD1 CASSPTGSQGYTF
TRBJ2-2 TRBV4-3 TRBD2 CASSQEGLAGGTGELFF
TRBJ1-2 TRBV7-9 NA CASSPLDRNYGYTF
TRBJ2-5 TRBV5-3 NA CARRPQRAQETQYF
TRBJ2-7 TRBV7-9 NA CASSPYTGRYEQYF
TRBJ1-3 TRBV14 NA CASSAGTQGNTIYF
TRBJ1-1 TRBV28 NA CASSFPWTKMNTEAFF
TRBJ1-5 TRBV19 TRBD1 CASSIRDRGRNQPQHF
TRBJ1-5 TRBV7-8 NA CASSSSRAQASNQPQHF
TRBJ2-3 TRBV9 NA CASSPHTDTQYF
TRBJ2-4 TRBV15 TRBD1 CATSRDRLDRGQVIDKNIQYF
TRBJ2-7 TRBV27 TRBD2 CASSPLAGLYEQYF
TRBJ1-1 TRBV19 NA CASSIRTRPEAFF
TRBJ1-1 TRBV7-2 TRBD1 CASSTPTGGYAFF
TRBJ2-7 TRBV5-5 NA CASSAKSSYEQYF
TRBJ1-1 TRBV25-1 NA CASTGLGEAFF
TRBJ1-1 TRBV6-5 NA CASSQVFLGTEAFF
TRBJ2-3 TRBV28 NA CASSLTRGIQDTQYF
TRBJ2-6 TRBV27 NA CASSLSGANVLTF
TRBJ1-3 TRBV7-2 NA CASSLEGGIYGNTIYF
TRBJ2-5 TRBV15 NA CATSRRESKWETQYF
TRBJ2-6 TRBV6-5 NA CASNTPGANVLTF
TRBJ1-1 TRBV5-1 NA CASSEQVTNTEAFF
TRBJ2-7 TRBV27 NA CASSLSGGRGYEQYF
TRBJ1-1 TRBV6-1 NA CASRRTTVLTEAFF
TRBJ1-1 TRBV7-9 TRBD1 CASSPRTGSEAFF
TRBJ2-7 TRBV6-6 NA CASRVDPQSYEQYF
TRBJ2-7 TRBV18 NA CASSPRTVQGEQYF
TRBJ2-7 TRBV15 NA CATSPYTSSYEQYF
TRBJ2-3 TRBV9 NA CASSWTGASTDTQYF
TRBJ2-3 TRBV30 TRBD2 CAWSQGLAGTDTQYF
TRBJ1-2 TRBV4-1 NA CASSQDLGRGYTF
TRBJ1-1 TRBV23-1 NA CASSRGNTEAFF
TRBJ2-5 TRBV7-2 TRBD2 CASSLTGAGKETQYF
TRBJ2-2 TRBV6-5 NA CASSTPWGGELFF
TRBJ2-1 TRBV27 TRBD2 CASSRRLAGVAEQFF
TRBJ2-5 TRBV7-2 NA CASSLLIGADQYF
TRBJ2-3 TRBV10-1 TRBD2 CASSVPGGDTQYF
TRBJ2-7 TRBV7-6 NA CASSLFRQGGNEQYF